The T cell receptor (beta chain) described here comes from a study of CD8+CD57+ T cells in acquired aplastic anemia. About the study: Recorded DNA amounts for sorted CD4+ and CD8+ cells had an average of approximately 3.2 ug.

The study profiled TCR beta VDJ and CDR3 using genomic DNA as template. Each CDR3 protein is one row after TCRdb ran MiXCR on the reads. The sample includes around 180,000 distinct CDR3 sequences, around 60% seen only once; the top ten take around 45%. Findings of the study overall: The CD8+ Simpson's diversity of patients and controls was not significantly different.

This CDR3 is 14 amino acids long. Germline assignment: CDR1 LNHNV and CDR2 YYDKDF (reference sequence). After removal of 3 bases from V and 5 bases from J, the junction contained 4 bases not matched to a gene. This clonotype was detected a few times. Its antigen is currently unknown. The sequenced sample was sorted CD4+, CD8+, or CD8+CD57+ T cells (not recorded which) from PBMCs. The V call is TRBV15, the J call TRBJ2-7; TRBD1 agrees at 10 bases. This clonotype was sampled from a human donor in good health. CDR3 sequence (DNA): TGTGCCACCAGCAGCAGACAGGGGGCAAACGAGCAGTACTTC. Translating gives CATSSRQGANEQYF.